The 20 T cell receptor beta chains below were found in one sample sequenced in a study of radiotherapy plus CTLA-4 blockade in lung cancer. TCRdb's table, derived via immunoSEQ multiplex PCR, lists solely in-frame clones and lacks some. The sample lists more than 40,000 clones, nearly 90% occurring once. Sequenced here: peripheral blood, sampled from a patient treated with radiotherapy plus ipilimumab. All receptors derive from a human donor with non-small cell lung cancer whose response to radiotherapy plus ipilimumab could not be evaluated.

The chain couples TRBV19 to TRBJ2-5; no clear D. Matching the DNA end better, TRBJ2-7 makes the J call doubtful. The CDR3 has 12 amino acids. From germline, CDR1 is LNHDA and CDR2 SQIVND (reference sequence). The CDR3 sequence is CASSIGAYEQYF. Written as DNA, the CDR3 is TGTGCCAGTAGTATAGGAGCTTACGAGCAGTACTTC.

CDR3 in DNA: TGCGCCAGCAGCCAGACAGGACCTCTCTCTGGAAACACCATATATTTT. As protein: CASSQTGPLSGNTIYF. The genes are TRBV4-1 and TRBJ1-3; D perhaps matches TRBD1 (6 bases). CDR3 size: 16 residues. The V end was cut by 3 bases, the J end by 0 bases, with 12 bases between. Per germline, CDR1 MGHRA and CDR2 YSYEKL.

The chain has TRBV6-6 and TRBJ1-2, with TRBD1 matching over 8 bases. CDR1 MNHNY and CDR2 SVGAGI come from the germline V gene (reference sequence). V lost 1 base and J lost 5; bases outside the gene matches: 9. This CDR3 is 16 amino acids long. CDR3: CASSYFRTGLVYGYTF. DNA for the CDR3: TGTGCCAGCAGTTACTTTCGGACAGGGCTTGTATATGGCTACACCTTC.

There are a few counts of this clone. The genes are TRBV29-1 and TRBJ1-1, with D perhaps TRBD1 (6 bases). CDR3 length equals 12 residues. Germline assignment: CDR1 SQVTM and CDR2 ANQGSEA. V was cut by 2 bases and J by 5 bases, with 9 bases left in between. The chain's CDR3 is CSVEWGRTEAFF. The DNA for the CDR3 is TGCAGCGTTGAATGGGGGCGGACTGAAGCTTTCTTT.

DNA for the CDR3: TGTGCCAGCAGTGCACAGGCCCCCTATAATTCACCCCTCCACTTT. Translation: CASSAQAPYNSPLHF. The rearrangement joins TRBV6-5 to TRBJ1-6, with D perhaps TRBD1 (5 bases). CDR1 and CDR2 (germline): MNHEY, SVGAGI. The CDR3 has 15 amino acids. Between the trimmed V and J ends, which lost 5 bases and 2 bases, there was a span of 10 bases.

The V gene is TRBV4-1, the J gene TRBJ2-3; TRBD2 is a possible D gene (6 bases). Germline V gene sequence: CDR1 MGHRA, CDR2 YSYEKL. The CDR3 totals 16 residues. With 0 bases removed from V and 2 bases from J, the gap between germline ends came to 12 bases. CDR3 region: CASSQDAAGLTDTQYF. Here the CDR3 DNA reads TGCGCCAGCAGCCAAGATGCGGCGGGGCTCACAGATACGCAGTATTTT.

The J gene is TRBJ1-2, the V gene TRBV6-5; D possibly corresponds to TRBD1 (5 bases). Trimming shortened V by 0 bases and J by 3 bases, and 11 bases separated the two germline ends. The CDR3 is 15 residues long. From germline, CDR1 is MNHEY and CDR2 SVGAGI. CDR3 nucleotides: TGTGCCAGCAGTTACTCGACAGCCGAGTACTATGGCTACACCTTC. Its translation is CASSYSTAEYYGYTF.

The rearrangement links TRBV7-9 to TRBJ2-7; D perhaps matches TRBD1 (5 bases). Trimming took off 6 bases at V and 8 bases at J, with 23 bases between the two ends. CDR3 length: 15 amino acids. Germline CDR1 is SEHNR and CDR2 is FQNEAQ (reference sequence). The CDR3 DNA reads as TGTGCCAGCAGACCCCGTGGCCCGGTTTTGGGGCAGCAGTACTTC. Its protein product is CASRPRGPVLGQQYF.

This sequence joins TRBV6-1 and TRBJ2-3; 7 bases line up with TRBD1. This CDR3 has 15 residues. With V trimmed by 6 bases and J by 3 bases, 9 bases remained unmatched. Germline V gene lookup returns CDR1 MNHNS and CDR2 SASEGT. CDR3 residues: CASSLTGAGTDTQYF. The CDR3 DNA reads TGTGCCAGCAGCCTAACAGGGGCTGGGACAGATACGCAGTATTTT.

The chain links TRBV7-9 to TRBJ2-5; the match to TRBD2 covers 11 bases. CDR1 is SEHNR, CDR2 FQNEAQ, per germline (reference sequence). The length of the CDR3 is 14 residues. The V segment lost 3 bases and the J segment 5 bases; nucleotides outside the gene matches: 2. CDR3 residues: CASSFSGGAETQYF. The CDR3 region has the DNA TGTGCCAGCAGCTTTAGCGGGGGGGCCGAGACCCAGTACTTC.

The chain uses TRBV19 and TRBJ1-4; D ambiguous. Germline values: CDR1 LNHDA, CDR2 SQIVND (reference sequence). V was shortened by 3 bases and J by 8 bases, with 16 bases between the two germline ends. The CDR3 length is 15 residues. Here the CDR3 DNA reads TGTGCCAGTAGTATTACGCCAACAGTCGGCGAAAAACTGTTTTTT. Translating it yields CASSITPTVGEKLFF.

The V gene is TRBV28, the J gene TRBJ1-2, with no clear D. The length of the CDR3 is 12 residues. CDR1 and CDR2 (germline): MDHEN, SYDVKM. The V end was cut by 7 bases, the J end by 5 bases, with 11 bases between. CDR3: CASTSRVYGYTF. CDR3 coding DNA: TGTGCCAGCACCTCCCGGGTGTATGGCTACACCTTC.

The chain couples TRBV6-1 to TRBJ1-1; 8 nucleotides match TRBD1. Germline V gene data show CDR1 as MNHNS and CDR2 as SASEGT. After removal of 1 base from V and 3 bases from J, the junction contained 1 base not matched to a gene. The CDR3 runs 14 residues. CDR3 amino acids: CASSEDRGDTEAFF. The CDR3 DNA follows: TGTGCCAGCAGTGAAGACAGGGGGGACACTGAAGCTTTCTTT.

J is TRBJ2-2 and V is TRBV18; D perhaps matches TRBD1 (6 bases). Trimming left V 1 base short and J 3 bases short, with 9 bases between. The CDR3 covers 15 residues. The germline V gene has CDR1 KGHSH and CDR2 LQKENI. CDR3 loop: CASSPRSGDTGELFF. The CDR3 DNA is TGTGCCAGCTCACCACGGTCAGGGGACACCGGGGAGCTGTTTTTT.

This clone is a singleton in its sample. This sequence joins TRBV4-3 and TRBJ2-2; 7 bases match TRBD1. This CDR3 is 16 amino acids long. Germline V gene data show CDR1 as LGHNA and CDR2 as YSLEER. With V trimmed by 0 bases and J by 4 bases, 5 bases remained unmatched. CDR3 sequence reads: CASSQDRGRFTGELFF. In nucleotides, the CDR3 is TGCGCCAGCAGCCAAGATAGGGGGCGTTTCACCGGGGAGCTGTTTTTT.

This chain's CDR3 is CASSYSGASTDTQYF. The CDR3, as DNA: TGTGCCAGCAGTTACAGCGGGGCAAGCACAGATACGCAGTATTTT. The gene calls are TRBV6-5 and TRBJ2-3, with 7 bases identical to TRBD2. Losses at the gene ends were 2 bases for V and 0 bases for J; bases not matched to a gene: 2. The CDR3 has 15 residues. From germline, CDR1 is MNHEY and CDR2 SVGAGI.

The J gene is TRBJ2-5, the V gene TRBV5-1; D is perhaps TRBD1 (6 bases). Trimming removed 4 bases from V and 5 bases from J, with 21 bases in between. Per germline, CDR1 SGHRS and CDR2 YFSETQ. The CDR3 covers 16 residues. This chain's CDR3 is CASSPIAQGSGETQYF. The CDR3 DNA follows: TGCGCCAGCAGCCCCATAGCACAGGGTTCTGGTGAGACCCAGTACTTC.

In DNA form, the CDR3 reads TGTGCCAGCAGGGGGGGTACTGAAGCTTTCTTT. This translates into CASRGGTEAFF. V gene TRBV25-1 combines with J gene TRBJ1-1; D might be TRBD1 (5 bases). Trimming removed 6 bases at V and 5 bases at J, with 7 bases between. This CDR3 is 11 amino acids long. Germline V gene data show CDR1 as MGHDK and CDR2 as SYGVNS. Complete variable domain (other parts from reference TRBV25-1 and TRBJ1-1): EADIYQTPRYLVIGTGKKITLECSQTMGHDKMYWYQQDPGMELHLIHYSYGVNSTEKGDLSSESTVSRIRTEHFPLTLESARPSHTSQYLCASRGGTEAFFGQGTRLTVV.

This chain connects TRBV7-2 to TRBJ1-1, with D possibly matching TRBD1 (5 bases). Germline V lookup: CDR1 SGHTA, CDR2 FQGNSA. The CDR3 contains 13 residues. Trimming removed 2 bases at V and 1 base at J, with 5 bases between. The CDR3: CASSLTGNTEAFF. Written as DNA, the CDR3 is TGTGCCAGCAGCTTAACAGGGAACACTGAAGCTTTCTTT.

This sequence joins TRBV6-4 and TRBJ2-1; D may be TRBD2 (5 bases). The CDR3 runs to 14 residues. The V end lost 3 bases, the J end lost 8 bases, and 14 bases lay between the germline ends. The germline CDR1 and CDR2 sequences are MRHNA and SNTAGT. This CDR3 is CASSEGLAVHEQFF. In DNA, the CDR3 is TGTGCCAGCAGTGAAGGGCTAGCAGTCCATGAGCAGTTCTTC.